This TCR beta chain was sequenced for a study of blood T cell repertoires in COVID-19 (dated by TCRdb to 2020 to 2022). Regarding the research as a whole: Collaborator samples came from the United States, Italy and Spain and covered acute and convalescent phases of COVID-19. The repertoires were released in a freely available public database meant as a resource for research on the immune response to SARS-CoV-2. The dataset comprised deeply sampled blood TCRbeta repertoires from subjects exposed to, actively infected with, or recovered from COVID-19. The sample metadata nearly always contained a de-identified subject ID, COVID-19 status, age in years and sex. The material from the prospective study consisted of cDNA or gDNA derived from T cells, B-cell-depleted T cells, or PBMCs. Where available, HLA class I and class II types were obtained from metadata supplied by the sample provider rather than from assay-based typing. Samples were obtained from the ongoing ImmuneRACE study (first 160 participants) and from about 1,300 subjects provided by 6 global collaborators.

Overall results and qualifications from the work: How much clinical and demographic metadata was included differed by source and by participant, and the metadata was provided uncurated.

TCRbeta CDR3 regions were amplified from genomic DNA using the immunoSEQ Assay, a bias-controlled multiplex PCR. The original pipeline was this. Nucleated cell counts per sample were estimated from amplification of reference gene primers within the assay. To quantify the absolute abundance of each unique TCRbeta CDR3 rearrangement, sequence reads were collapsed and filtered. For each sample, productive Simpson clonality was calculated as the square root of Simpson's diversity index over productive rearrangements. In TCRdb, the immuneACCESS table is reduced to in-frame sequences with V and J assigned. These tables do not hold every clone; where another copy was compared, an unresolved V gene accounts for under half, and the others remain unexplained. V, J and clone size were drawn from that table, and D and trimming were deduced from the DNA. Counted in this sample were roughly 250,000 clones; approximately 86% of them appeared once. Around 6.5% of the sample is taken by the ten largest.

Counted from cysteine to phenylalanine, this CDR3 has 17 amino acids. The only DNA kept is the CDR3, 51 bases in frame from the first base. The CDR1 and CDR2 encoded by the germline V gene are SGHRS and YFSETQ. For this chain, trimming is 4 bases at the V end and 5 bases at the J end, and the number of junction bases without a gene match is 13. Whole blood was collected in K2EDTA tubes by collaborating institutions according to the institutions' own protocols. For TCRbeta analysis, collaborator samples were shipped as frozen whole blood, as isolated PBMCs, or as DNA extracted from either sample type. Remarks on this clone: Its antigen is currently not known. Base qualities are not at hand, and no much larger clone is one base apart.

The sequence is built from TRBV5-1 and TRBJ2-2; 8 middle bases align to TRBD1. The sequencing sample was made of peripheral blood. This clonotype was obtained from a woman aged 55-75 years with active or convalescent COVID-19. The nucleotide sequence is given as TGCGCCAGCAGCCTCAGCCCGAGACAGGGGTGGACCGGGGAGCTGTTTTTT. This sequence encodes CASSLSPRQGWTGELFF.